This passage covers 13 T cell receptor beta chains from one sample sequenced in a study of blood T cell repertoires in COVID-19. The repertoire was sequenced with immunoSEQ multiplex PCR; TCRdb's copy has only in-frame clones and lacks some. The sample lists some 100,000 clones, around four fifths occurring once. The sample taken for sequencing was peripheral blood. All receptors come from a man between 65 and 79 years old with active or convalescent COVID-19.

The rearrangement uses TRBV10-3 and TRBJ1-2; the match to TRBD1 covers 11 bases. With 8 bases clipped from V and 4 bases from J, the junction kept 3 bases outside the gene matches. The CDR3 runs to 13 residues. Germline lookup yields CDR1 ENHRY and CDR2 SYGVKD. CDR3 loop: CAIGQGALYGYTF. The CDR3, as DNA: TGTGCCATCGGACAGGGGGCTCTCTATGGCTACACCTTC.

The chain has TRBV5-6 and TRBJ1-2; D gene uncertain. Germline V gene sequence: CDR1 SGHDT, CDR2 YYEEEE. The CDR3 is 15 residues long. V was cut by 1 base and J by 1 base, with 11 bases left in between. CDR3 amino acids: CASSLRYQVNYGYTF. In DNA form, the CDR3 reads TGTGCCAGCAGCTTGAGATATCAGGTTAACTATGGCTACACCTTC.

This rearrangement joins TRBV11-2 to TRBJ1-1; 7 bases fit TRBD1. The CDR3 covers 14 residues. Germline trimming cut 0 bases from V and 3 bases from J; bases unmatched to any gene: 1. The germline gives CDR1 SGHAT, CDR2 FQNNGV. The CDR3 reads CASSLDRGDTEAFF. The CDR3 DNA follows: TGTGCCAGCAGCTTAGACAGGGGGGACACTGAAGCTTTCTTT.

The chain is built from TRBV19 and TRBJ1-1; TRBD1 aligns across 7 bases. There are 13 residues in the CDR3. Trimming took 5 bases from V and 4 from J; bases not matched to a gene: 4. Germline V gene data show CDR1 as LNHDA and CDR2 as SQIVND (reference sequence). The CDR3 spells CASSHRGTTEAFF. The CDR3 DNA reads TGTGCCAGTAGTCACAGGGGAACCACTGAAGCTTTCTTT.

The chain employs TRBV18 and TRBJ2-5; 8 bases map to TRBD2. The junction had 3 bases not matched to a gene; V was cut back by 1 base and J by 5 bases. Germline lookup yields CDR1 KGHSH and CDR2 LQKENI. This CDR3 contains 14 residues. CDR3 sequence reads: CASSPLAGIETQYF. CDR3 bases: TGTGCCAGCTCACCACTAGCGGGAATTGAGACCCAGTACTTC. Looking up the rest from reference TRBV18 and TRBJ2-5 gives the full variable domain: NAGVMQNPRHLVRRRGQEARLRCSPMKGHSHVYWYRQLPEEGLKFMVYLQKENIIDESGMPKERFSAEFPKEGPSILRIQQVVRGDSAAYFCASSPLAGIETQYFGPGTRLLVL.

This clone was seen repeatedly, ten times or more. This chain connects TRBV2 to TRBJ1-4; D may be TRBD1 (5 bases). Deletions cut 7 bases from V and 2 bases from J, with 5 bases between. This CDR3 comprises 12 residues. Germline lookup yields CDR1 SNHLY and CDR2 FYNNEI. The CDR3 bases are TGTGCCAGCAAGGGGACTAATGAAAAACTGTTTTTT. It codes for CASKGTNEKLFF.

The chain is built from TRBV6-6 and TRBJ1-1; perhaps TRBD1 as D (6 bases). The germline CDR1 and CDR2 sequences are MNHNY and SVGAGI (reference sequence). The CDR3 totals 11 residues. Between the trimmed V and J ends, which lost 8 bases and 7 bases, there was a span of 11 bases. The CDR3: CASSDRHEAFF. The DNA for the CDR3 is TGTGCCAGCTCCGACAGGCATGAAGCTTTCTTT.

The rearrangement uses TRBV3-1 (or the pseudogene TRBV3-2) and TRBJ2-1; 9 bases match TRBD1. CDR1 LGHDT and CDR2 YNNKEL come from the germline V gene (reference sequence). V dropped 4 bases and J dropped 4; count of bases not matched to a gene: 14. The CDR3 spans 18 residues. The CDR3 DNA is TGTGCCAGCAGCCCCGGGACAGGGAGTTTTACCGGGTACAATGAGCAGTTCTTC. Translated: CASSPGTGSFTGYNEQFF.

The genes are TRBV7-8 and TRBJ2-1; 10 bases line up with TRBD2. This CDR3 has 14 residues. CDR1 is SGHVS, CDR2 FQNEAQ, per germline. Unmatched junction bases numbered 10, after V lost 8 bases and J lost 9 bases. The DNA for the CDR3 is TGTGCCAGCGGATCTGAACTAGCGGGAAGTGAGCAGTTCTTC. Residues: CASGSELAGSEQFF.

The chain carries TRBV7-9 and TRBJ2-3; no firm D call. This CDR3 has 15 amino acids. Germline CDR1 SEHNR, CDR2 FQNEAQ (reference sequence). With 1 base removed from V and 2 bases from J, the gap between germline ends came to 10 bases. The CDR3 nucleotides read TGTGCCAGCAGCTTAGTTGGCGGTACCACAGATACGCAGTATTTT. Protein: CASSLVGGTTDTQYF.

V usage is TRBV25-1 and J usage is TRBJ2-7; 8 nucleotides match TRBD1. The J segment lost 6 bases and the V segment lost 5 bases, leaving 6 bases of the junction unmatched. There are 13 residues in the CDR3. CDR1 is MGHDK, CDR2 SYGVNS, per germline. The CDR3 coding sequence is TGTGCCAGCAGTCGACAGGGGTGGGTCGAGCAGTACTTC. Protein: CASSRQGWVEQYF.

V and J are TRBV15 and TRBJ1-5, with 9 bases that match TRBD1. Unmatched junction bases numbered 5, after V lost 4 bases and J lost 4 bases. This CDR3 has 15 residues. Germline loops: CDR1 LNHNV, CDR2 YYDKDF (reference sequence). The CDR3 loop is CATSNGDRANQPQHF. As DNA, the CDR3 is TGTGCCACCAGCAATGGGGACAGGGCTAATCAGCCCCAGCATTTT.

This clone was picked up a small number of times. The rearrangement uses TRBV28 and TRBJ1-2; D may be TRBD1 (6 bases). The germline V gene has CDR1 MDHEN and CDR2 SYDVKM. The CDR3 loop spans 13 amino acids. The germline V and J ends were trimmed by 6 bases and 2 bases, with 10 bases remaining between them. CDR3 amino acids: CASSTTGNYGYTF. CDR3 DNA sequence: TGTGCCAGCAGCACCACAGGGAACTATGGCTACACCTTC.